The T cell receptor (beta chain) described here comes from a study of CD8 T cells in Susac syndrome. It was with random hexamers that roughly 0.5 to 1 ug RNA was reverse transcribed. TCRdb re-analysed the immunoSEQ multiplex PCR reads in MiXCR, keeping a single row per CDR3 protein. The data contain 95,000 to 150,000 distinct CDR3 sequences, just under 95% of them singletons. The recently defined diagnostic criteria for definite or probable disease were met by the Susac syndrome patients. This receptor was taken from a human donor with Susac syndrome. Sample: CD8+ T cells from PBMCs.

CDR3 sequence: CASSLVWGTEAFF. DNA of the CDR3: TGTGCCAGCAGCTTAGTATGGGGAACTGAAGCTTTCTTT. The chain is built from TRBV13 and TRBJ1-1; D not certain. Trimming stripped 1 base from V and 5 bases from J, with 8 bases between. Germline assignment: CDR1 PRHDT and CDR2 FYEKMQ (reference sequence). The CDR3 is 13 residues long.